The clone carrying this TCR beta chain was recorded at least ten times. The data belong to a study of CD8+CD57+ T cells in acquired aplastic anemia. All patients picked for sequencing had shown, by flow cytometry, an expansion of CD8+CD57+ cells. Genomic DNA provided the template from which TCR beta VDJ and CDR3 profiles were obtained. TCRdb passed the reads through MiXCR, listing each CDR3 protein once. The data hold 110,000 or so distinct CDR3 sequences, with under 60% observed a single time. V dropped 7 bases and J dropped 5; count of bases not matched to a gene: 10. The CDR3 has 15 residues. The germline CDR1 and CDR2 sequences are ENHRY and SYGVKD.

This receptor was identified in a human donor with aplastic anemia. V usage is TRBV10-3 and J usage is TRBJ2-1, with 8 bases aligning to TRBD2. The sample consisted of sorted CD4+, CD8+, or CD8+CD57+ T cells (not recorded which) from PBMCs. CDR3 residues: CAITSLAGPDNEQFF. The CDR3 DNA reads TGTGCCATCACCTCCCTAGCGGGCCCCGACAATGAGCAGTTCTTC.